The 32 T cell receptor beta chains below were found in one sample sequenced in a study of long-term antiretroviral therapy in people with HIV. immunoSEQ v3.0 was run at survey level. Sequenced by immunoSEQ multiplex PCR; TCRdb stores in-frame clones only, minus some. This sample has tens of thousands of clones, with about 86% found just once. Source: unsorted PBMCs, taken 0.8 years after starting antiretroviral therapy. The receptors here all came from a woman in her 30s with HIV.

This chain joins TRBV7-3 and TRBJ1-6, with D tentatively TRBD1 (5 bases). CDR3 length: 14 amino acids. Germline CDR1 SGHTA, CDR2 FQGTGA. The V end was cut by 4 bases, the J end by 6 bases, with 10 bases between. The CDR3 spells CASSSTGANSPLHF. CDR3 DNA sequence: TGTGCCAGCAGCTCCACCGGGGCTAATTCACCCCTCCACTTT. Full variable domain (remainder filled in from reference TRBV7-3 and TRBJ1-6): GAGVSQTPSNKVTEKGKYVELRCDPISGHTALYWYRQSLGQGPEFLIYFQGTGAADDSGLPNDRFFAVRPEGSVSTLKIQRTERGDSAVYLCASSSTGANSPLHFGNGTRLTVT.

The rearrangement links TRBV7-2 to TRBJ2-1, with D perhaps TRBD1 (6 bases). Trimming took off 6 bases at V and 6 bases at J, with 9 bases between the two ends. CDR3 length: 12 amino acids. Germline V CDR1 and CDR2: SGHTA, FQGNSA. The CDR3: CASRQGFNEQFF. CDR3 DNA sequence: TGTGCCAGCAGACAGGGTTTCAATGAGCAGTTCTTC.

The count of this clone is one. The V gene is TRBV18, the J gene TRBJ2-5, with 7 bases identical to TRBD1. The CDR3 consists of 15 residues. Germline values: CDR1 KGHSH, CDR2 LQKENI. V lost 0 bases to trimming and J lost 4 bases; unmatched junction nucleotides: 5. This chain's CDR3 is CASSPPSTGRETQYF. CDR3 bases: TGTGCCAGCTCACCACCTTCGACAGGGCGAGAGACCCAGTACTTC.

This sequence joins TRBV7-9 and TRBJ2-3; the match to TRBD2 covers 10 bases. Trimming at V came to 3 bases and at J to 3 bases, leaving 9 bases not matched to a gene. This CDR3 is 17 amino acids long. Germline V gene lookup returns CDR1 SEHNR and CDR2 FQNEAQ (reference sequence). The CDR3 is CASSFLSGTSATDTQYF. As DNA, the CDR3 is TGTGCCAGCAGCTTCCTCTCCGGGACTAGCGCTACAGATACGCAGTATTTT.

The rearrangement joins TRBV6-7 to TRBJ1-6, with D possibly being TRBD1 (6 bases). TRBV6-7 is marked as an open reading frame, function uncertain. V lost 7 bases and J lost 9, with 19 bases in between. The CDR3 runs to 15 residues. The CDR3 bases are TGTGCCAGCACCCCGAGATGGGGGGCGAGTTCACCCCTCCACTTT. Amino acid sequence: CASTPRWGASSPLHF.

The J gene is TRBJ2-1, the V gene TRBV29-1; D may correspond to TRBD1 or TRBD2 (6 bases each). The germline gives CDR1 SQVTM, CDR2 ANQGSEA. The germline V and J ends were trimmed by 6 bases and 7 bases, with 19 bases remaining between them. CDR3 length: 14 residues. The CDR3 loop is CSVSGTPQGNEQFF. CDR3 nucleotides: TGCAGCGTGTCCGGGACTCCCCAGGGGAATGAGCAGTTCTTC.

The sample holds one count of this clone. CDR3 sequence (DNA): TGTGCCAGCAGCGTGCAAGGACTCCCCCTAGATACGCAGTATTTT. It translates to CASSVQGLPLDTQYF. The V gene is TRBV9, the J gene TRBJ2-3; D might be TRBD2 (5 bases). This CDR3 is built from 15 residues. In germline, CDR1 is SGDLS, CDR2 YYNGEE. The V end was cut by 2 bases, the J end by 5 bases, with 15 bases between.

The chain is built from TRBV2 and TRBJ2-2; possible D gene TRBD1, 6 bases. The germline V gene has CDR1 SNHLY and CDR2 FYNNEI. The V end was cut by 7 bases, the J end by 3 bases, with 9 bases between. The CDR3 spans 13 residues. The chain's CDR3 is CASKDSHTGELFF. The CDR3 DNA is TGTGCCAGCAAGGACAGTCACACCGGGGAGCTGTTTTTT.

The chain links TRBV4-1 to TRBJ2-7; 7 bases are a match to TRBD1. The CDR3 is made up of 16 amino acids. Trimming took 3 bases from V and 0 from J; bases not matched to a gene: 8. Germline V gene sequence: CDR1 MGHRA, CDR2 YSYEKL. The CDR3 region has the DNA TGCGCCAGCAGCCAGTCAACAGGGGACAACTCCTACGAGCAGTACGTC. It codes for CASSQSTGDNSYEQYV.

The chain recombines TRBV20-1 with TRBJ1-6; D remains unclear. The germline gives CDR1 DFQATT, CDR2 SNEGSKA (reference sequence). CDR3 length equals 9 residues. V lost 8 bases and J lost 10, with 6 bases in between. This CDR3 is CSTGSPLHF. CDR3 nucleotide sequence: TGCAGTACGGGGTCACCCCTCCACTTT.

This chain connects TRBV18 to TRBJ2-7; D may be TRBD1 (6 bases). The CDR3 has 16 residues. Germline CDR1 KGHSH, CDR2 LQKENI. Trimming cost V 3 bases and J 5 bases, with 20 bases left between them. As DNA, the CDR3 is TGTGCCAGCTCACCTTTTGGTGGATCACAGGGCCACGAGCAGTACGTC. Protein: CASSPFGGSQGHEQYV.

This clone was counted between two and nine times. The chain links TRBV7-6 to TRBJ2-7; 11 nucleotides match TRBD1. The germline CDR1 and CDR2 sequences are SGHVS and FNYEAQ. There are 14 residues in the CDR3. Unmatched junction bases numbered 3, after V lost 5 bases and J lost 3 bases. The CDR3 loop is CASSPGQGGYEQYF. The CDR3 DNA sequence: TGTGCCAGCAGCCCGGGACAGGGGGGCTACGAGCAGTACTTC.

V gene TRBV5-1 combines with J gene TRBJ1-2, with D tentatively TRBD1 (6 bases). The CDR3 is 14 amino acids. Looked up from germline, CDR1 is SGHRS and CDR2 is YFSETQ. Trimming removed 3 bases from V and 8 bases from J, with 17 bases in between. The CDR3 loop is CASSSEVRGRGYTF. The CDR3 DNA reads as TGCGCCAGCAGCTCGGAGGTCAGGGGAAGGGGCTACACCTTC.

In its sample, this clone was seen once. This chain joins TRBV2 and TRBJ1-6, with D possibly TRBD1 on 6 matching bases. From germline, CDR1 is SNHLY and CDR2 FYNNEI. The CDR3 sequence is 16 residues long. Deletions cut 7 bases from V and 7 bases from J, with 20 bases between. The CDR3, as DNA: TGTGCCAGCACTGAGGGGGGGACCTCCGGAAATTCACCCCTCCACTTT. Its translation: CASTEGGTSGNSPLHF. Variable domain in full (rest from reference TRBV2 and TRBJ1-6): EPEVTQTPSHQVTQMGQEVILRCVPISNHLYFYWYRQILGQKVEFLVSFYNNEISEKSEIFDDQFSVERPDGSNFTLKIRSTKLEDSAMYFCASTEGGTSGNSPLHFGNGTRLTVT.

This chain connects TRBV14 to TRBJ1-1; the D is unclear. Germline V CDR1 and CDR2: SGHDN, FVKESK. This CDR3 region has 13 residues. Trimming pared 0 bases from V and 8 bases from J, leaving 10 bases between. In DNA, the CDR3 is TGTGCCAGCAGCCAAGATCTGGTGGGAGAAGCTTTCTTT. This codes for CASSQDLVGEAFF.

The chain joins TRBV5-6 to TRBJ2-3, with 7 bases identical to TRBD2. Germline CDR1 reads SGHDT; CDR2 reads YYEEEE. V lost 3 bases to trimming and J lost 3 bases; unmatched junction nucleotides: 13. The CDR3 length is 17 residues. The CDR3: CASSWGSWGGLTDTQYF. The CDR3 region has the DNA TGTGCCAGCAGCTGGGGCTCTTGGGGGGGATTAACAGATACGCAGTATTTT.

The rearrangement uses TRBV5-8 and TRBJ1-2; D remains ambiguous. CDR3 length: 13 residues. Germline values: CDR1 SGHTS, CDR2 YDEGEE. Deletions cut 4 bases from V and 4 bases from J, with 11 bases between. This chain's CDR3 is CASSPRSVYGYTF. The DNA of the CDR3 is TGTGCCAGCAGCCCCCGGAGCGTCTATGGCTACACCTTC.

The rearrangement links TRBV27 to TRBJ1-1, with a possible D match to TRBD1 (6 bases). The germline gives CDR1 MNHEY, CDR2 SMNVEV (reference sequence). Trimming removed 4 bases at V and 1 base at J, with 19 bases between. This CDR3 comprises 17 residues. In nucleotides, the CDR3 is TGTGCCAGCAGTTCACCCAACCCCGGGACAAGGAACACTGAAGCTTTCTTT. This gives the protein CASSSPNPGTRNTEAFF.

This chain connects TRBV19 to TRBJ2-2, with TRBD2 as a possible D gene (6 bases). This CDR3 is 15 amino acids long. The germline CDR1 and CDR2 sequences are LNHDA and SQIVND (reference sequence). Trimming took 4 bases from V and 3 from J, leaving 12 bases between them. The CDR3: CASSTLGGDTGELFF. Written as DNA, the CDR3 is TGTGCCAGTAGTACCTTGGGCGGGGACACCGGGGAGCTGTTTTTT.

This chain connects TRBV2 to TRBJ2-5, with 9 bases fitting TRBD1. CDR3 length equals 15 residues. Germline loops: CDR1 SNHLY, CDR2 FYNNEI. V shed 4 bases, J shed 3 bases, and the junction held 6 bases outside the gene matches. Written as DNA, the CDR3 is TGTGCCAGCAGTGTATCCGGGACAGGGAAAGAGACCCAGTACTTC. Protein: CASSVSGTGKETQYF.

The V gene is TRBV5-4, the J gene TRBJ2-5, with TRBD2 identical over 7 bases. Germline CDR1 and CDR2: SGHNT and YYREEE (reference sequence). CDR3 size: 14 residues. V lost 3 bases, J lost 1 base, and 3 bases stayed unmatched. The CDR3 loop is CASSSGGSQETQYF. DNA for the CDR3: TGTGCCAGCAGCTCGGGGGGATCCCAAGAGACCCAGTACTTC.

This chain links TRBV5-6 with TRBJ2-7, with D unresolved. Germline V lookup: CDR1 SGHDT, CDR2 YYEEEE. Trimming pared 4 bases from V and 0 bases from J, leaving 2 bases between. CDR3 length: 11 amino acids. CDR3 nucleotide sequence: TGTGCCAGCAGCACCTCCTACGAGCAGTACTTC. Protein product: CASSTSYEQYF.

The rearrangement joins TRBV29-1 to TRBJ2-2, with D tentatively TRBD1 (5 bases). The V and J ends lost 3 bases and 6 bases respectively, with 5 bases between them. Germline V gene lookup returns CDR1 SQVTM and CDR2 ANQGSEA. This CDR3 has 11 amino acids. This CDR3 reads CSVDRAGELFF. The CDR3 bases are TGCAGCGTTGACAGGGCCGGGGAGCTGTTTTTT.

The chain links TRBV13 to TRBJ1-2, with a possible D match to TRBD1 (5 bases). CDR1 and CDR2 (germline): PRHDT, FYEKMQ (reference sequence). The V end was cut by 2 bases, the J end by 4 bases, with 8 bases between. The CDR3 loop spans 13 amino acids. The CDR3 DNA reads TGTGCCAGCAGCTTACAGGGATCCTATGGCTACACCTTC. This encodes CASSLQGSYGYTF.

The table lists this clone with a count of one. The CDR3: CASSGTGADNEQFF. The CDR3 bases are TGTGCCAGCTCCGGCACTGGTGCGGACAATGAGCAGTTCTTC. The gene calls are TRBV18 and TRBJ2-1, with D unclear. In germline, CDR1 is KGHSH, CDR2 LQKENI. V lost 6 bases, J lost 5 bases, and 14 bases lay in between. This CDR3 is 14 amino acids long.

The rearrangement uses TRBV30 and TRBJ2-7; 11 bases fit TRBD1. The CDR3 totals 16 residues. Germline V gives CDR1 GTSNPN, CDR2 SVGIG (reference sequence). V lost 2 bases and J lost 4; bases outside the gene matches: 10. In nucleotides, the CDR3 is TGTGCCTGGAGTCAATTCGGGGGACAGGGGGTTTACGAGCAGTACGTC. Residues: CAWSQFGGQGVYEQYV.

The chain couples TRBV25-1 to TRBJ1-2, with unresolved D. This CDR3 contains 14 residues. Germline V gene sequence: CDR1 MGHDK, CDR2 SYGVNS. Trimming took 7 bases from V and 9 from J, leaving 21 bases between them. This CDR3 reads CASTRYTKCWSYTF. Here the CDR3 DNA reads TGTGCCAGCACCAGATACACTAAATGTTGGAGCTACACCTTC.

This clone appeared once. V and J are TRBV13 and TRBJ2-5; D is unclear. Trimming took 10 bases from V and 5 from J, leaving 20 bases between them. The germline V gene has CDR1 PRHDT and CDR2 FYEKMQ (reference sequence). CDR3 length: 14 amino acids. This CDR3 is CATSVVPYSETQYF. In DNA form, the CDR3 reads TGTGCCACATCGGTCGTCCCCTACAGTGAGACCCAGTACTTC.

This chain joins TRBV6-1 and TRBJ2-1; D possibly corresponds to TRBD1 (5 bases). The CDR3 is 16 amino acids. CDR1 and CDR2 from the germline V gene are MNHNS and SASEGT. V dropped 0 bases and J dropped 2 bases, with 11 bases sitting between them. DNA for the CDR3: TGTGCCAGCAGTGAAGCGCTTCGACAGCCCTACAATGAGCAGTTCTTC. Translation: CASSEALRQPYNEQFF.

A few counts support this clone. This chain uses TRBV5-4 with TRBJ1-2; 7 nucleotides align to TRBD1. Trimming removed 4 bases from V and 8 bases from J; junction bases left unmatched: 11. The CDR3 loop spans 14 amino acids. CDR1 and CDR2 from the germline V gene are SGHNT and YYREEE (reference sequence). This chain's CDR3 is CASSQGTALPGYTF. The CDR3 nucleotides are TGTGCCAGCAGCCAGGGGACAGCCCTGCCGGGCTACACCTTC.

The chain couples TRBV6-5 to TRBJ2-3, with D tentatively TRBD2 (7 bases). Trimming stripped 4 bases from V and 7 bases from J, with 18 bases between. The CDR3 totals 15 residues. CDR1 and CDR2 (germline): MNHEY, SVGAGI. CDR3 nucleotide sequence: TGTGCCAGCAGTTCTCCGGGGGGCTCGCGGTATACGCAGTATTTT. Its protein is CASSSPGGSRYTQYF.

This clone was seen a few times. The chain combines TRBV27 with TRBJ1-4, with 7 nucleotides matching TRBD1. Germline CDR1 and CDR2: MNHEY and SMNVEV (reference sequence). The length of the CDR3 is 14 residues. V was pared by 8 bases and J by 7 bases, with 10 bases of the junction left unmatched. CDR3 loop: CASGEQGISEKLFF. In DNA form, the CDR3 reads TGTGCCAGCGGGGAACAGGGGATCAGTGAAAAACTGTTTTTT.